One sample yielded the 25 T cell receptor beta chains listed below, sequenced in a study of blood T cells in healthy people across ages. A second roughly 7 to 12 cycle PCR used barcoded and J-beta primers. TCRdb independently ran MiXCR on the 5' RACE reads; one entry per CDR3 protein. The sample holds over a million distinct CDR3 sequences, 40% to 45% seen once. Sequencing was carried out using blood. The receptor source for this set is a woman aged 55-75 years in good health.

This chain connects TRBV28 to TRBJ2-5, with a tentative D call TRBD1 (5 bases). This CDR3 comprises 16 residues. Germline CDR1 reads MDHEN; CDR2 reads SYDVKM. V was clipped by 11 bases and J by 5 bases, with 27 bases between them. The CDR3: CADSFFGKAQRETQYF. The CDR3 DNA follows: TGTGCCGACAGTTTCTTTGGGAAGGCCCAAAGGGAGACCCAGTACTTC.

The chain joins TRBV6-5 to TRBJ1-2; TRBD1 aligns across 8 bases. The CDR3 length is 15 residues. Germline assignment: CDR1 MNHEY and CDR2 SVGAGI. The ends lost 8 bases at V and 2 bases at J; junction bases unmatched: 10. In DNA, the CDR3 is TGTGCCAGCGGGCGGATAGGACAGGGAAACTATGGCTACACCTTC. Encoded protein: CASGRIGQGNYGYTF.

This clonotype was counted a few times. The chain couples TRBV29-1 to TRBJ2-7; TRBD1 agrees at 8 bases. Trimming took 3 bases from V and 2 from J; bases not matched to a gene: 12. There are 16 residues in the CDR3. Germline V gene lookup returns CDR1 SQVTM and CDR2 ANQGSEA. CDR3 nucleotides: TGCAGCGTTGACATGAAGGTACAGGGGGGCCCCTACGAGCAGTACTTC. Translating it yields CSVDMKVQGGPYEQYF.

The gene calls are TRBV12-3 or TRBV12-4 and TRBJ2-6; maybe TRBD1 (6 bases). V was shortened by 2 bases and J by 3 bases, with 8 bases between the two germline ends. The CDR3 totals 15 residues. DNA of the CDR3: TGTGCCAGCAGTTTATGGGGGCATGGGGCCAACGTCCTGACTTTC. It is translated as CASSLWGHGANVLTF.

This clonotype was seen a handful of times. This chain links TRBV3-1 with TRBJ1-2; a possible D gene is TRBD1 (5 bases). Trimming removed 2 bases from V and 7 bases from J, with 20 bases in between. CDR1 and CDR2 from the germline V gene are LGHDT and YNNKEL (reference sequence). This CDR3 is 16 amino acids long. The DNA of the CDR3 is TGTGCCAGCAGCCAAAATCTGCTCGCAGGGTTTTTTGGCTACACCTTC. Translating it yields CASSQNLLAGFFGYTF. Together with reference TRBV3-1 and TRBJ1-2, the CDR3 gives the full variable domain: DTAVSQTPKYLVTQMGNDKSIKCEQNLGHDTMYWYKQDSKKFLKIMFSYNNKELIINETVPNRFSPKSPDKAHLNLHINSLELGDSAVYFCASSQNLLAGFFGYTFGSGTRLTVV.

The chain has TRBV6-6 and TRBJ2-1, with D possibly TRBD2 on 5 matching bases. The DNA end is a closer match to TRBJ2-7, so the J assignment may be wrong. There are 15 residues in the CDR3. CDR1 is MNHNY, CDR2 SVGAGI, per germline (reference sequence). CDR3 sequence: CASSYSSSSYNEQYF. The CDR3, as DNA: TGTGCCAGCAGTTATTCTAGCAGCTCCTACAATGAGCAGTACTTC.

V usage is TRBV5-1 and J usage is TRBJ2-5; tentative D call: TRBD2 (5 bases). The CDR3 extends over 13 amino acids. Trimming took 4 bases from V and 4 from J, leaving 11 bases between them. CDR1 SGHRS and CDR2 YFSETQ come from the germline V gene. This CDR3 reads CASSASEGETQYF. CDR3 nucleotides: TGCGCCAGCAGCGCTTCAGAGGGAGAGACCCAGTACTTC. Full variable domain (remainder filled in from reference TRBV5-1 and TRBJ2-5): KAGVTQTPRYLIKTRGQQVTLSCSPISGHRSVSWYQQTPGQGLQFLFEYFSETQRNKGNFPGRFSGRQFSNSRSEMNVSTLELGDSALYLCASSASEGETQYFGPGTRLLVL.

The gene calls are TRBV4-1 and TRBJ2-3, with 11 bases matching TRBD2. V lost 3 bases, J lost 2 bases, and 4 bases stayed unmatched. From germline, CDR1 is MGHRA and CDR2 YSYEKL. CDR3 length: 16 residues. This CDR3 is CASSQGLAEITDTQYF. The DNA for the CDR3 is TGCGCCAGCAGCCAGGGACTAGCGGAGATCACAGATACGCAGTATTTT.

The chain is built from TRBV5-1 and TRBJ2-5; D may be TRBD1 (6 bases). Trimming cost V 4 bases and J 3 bases, with 19 bases left between them. This CDR3 has 16 residues. Germline-derived CDR1 and CDR2 are SGHRS and YFSETQ. CDR3 sequence reads: CASSPGVFGGKETQYF. As DNA, the CDR3 is TGCGCCAGCAGCCCCGGTGTTTTTGGGGGCAAAGAGACCCAGTACTTC.

The rearrangement joins TRBV6-2 or TRBV6-3 to TRBJ2-1; maybe TRBD2 (6 bases). Per the germline V gene, CDR1 is MNHEY and CDR2 is SVGEGT. Trimming cost V 0 bases and J 8 bases, with 20 bases left between them. This CDR3 has 17 residues. The CDR3 bases are TGTGCCAGCAGTTACTCCAGCGGGCGTACCCTAGGGCATGAGCAGTTCTTC. As protein: CASSYSSGRTLGHEQFF.

This clonotype was recorded a few times. The chain recombines TRBV5-1 with TRBJ2-1, with 7 nucleotides matching TRBD2. V lost 0 bases and J lost 6; bases outside the gene matches: 9. Germline V lookup: CDR1 SGHRS, CDR2 YFSETQ. The CDR3 extends over 16 amino acids. CDR3 protein: CASSLAAAGARNEQFF. The DNA for the CDR3 is TGCGCCAGCAGCTTGGCAGCGGCGGGAGCTCGCAATGAGCAGTTCTTC.

This clonotype was seen only a few times. V is TRBV28 and J is TRBJ2-7; perhaps TRBD2 as D (5 bases). Germline lookup yields CDR1 MDHEN and CDR2 SYDVKM. This CDR3 region has 13 residues. The V gene lost 6 bases and the J gene lost 4 bases, with 13 bases spanning the gap. CDR3 DNA sequence: TGTGCCAGCAGGGACGGAGCGGTGTACGAGCAGTACTTC. Translated: CASRDGAVYEQYF.

This clonotype has only a few counts. The chain uses TRBV28 and TRBJ2-7, with D tentatively TRBD1 (5 bases). CDR3 length: 14 amino acids. V was trimmed by 5 bases and J by 0 bases, leaving 11 bases between them. Per the germline V gene, CDR1 is MDHEN and CDR2 is SYDVKM. Written as DNA, the CDR3 is TGTGCCAGCAGTATAACAGGTACCTCCTACGAGCAGTACTTC. This translates into CASSITGTSYEQYF.

The CDR3 spells CASSLGQGIRNTEAFF. Written as DNA, the CDR3 is TGTGCCAGCAGCTTGGGACAGGGCATCCGGAACACTGAAGCTTTCTTT. The genes are TRBV5-6 and TRBJ1-1, with 7 bases fitting TRBD1. The CDR3 extends over 16 amino acids. The V gene end was trimmed by 0 bases and the J gene end by 1 base; junction bases not matched to a gene: 6. Germline CDR1 is SGHDT and CDR2 is YYEEEE.

The rearrangement uses TRBV30 and TRBJ1-1, with D maybe TRBD1 (6 bases). In germline, CDR1 is GTSNPN, CDR2 SVGIG (reference sequence). V gave up 0 bases and J gave up 2 bases, with 10 bases separating them. The CDR3 extends over 14 amino acids. This CDR3 is CAWSVGTFNTEAFF. The CDR3 DNA follows: TGTGCCTGGAGTGTAGGGACATTTAACACTGAAGCTTTCTTT.

The chain has TRBV5-1 and TRBJ1-1; D gene uncertain. The V gene lost 0 bases and the J gene lost 5 bases, with 11 bases spanning the gap. Germline CDR1 is SGHRS and CDR2 is YFSETQ. CDR3 length: 14 amino acids. The CDR3 is CASSLGSSGTEAFF. DNA of the CDR3: TGCGCCAGCAGCTTGGGGTCGTCGGGGACTGAAGCTTTCTTT. Full variable domain (outside the CDR3, taken from reference TRBV5-1 and TRBJ1-1): KAGVTQTPRYLIKTRGQQVTLSCSPISGHRSVSWYQQTPGQGLQFLFEYFSETQRNKGNFPGRFSGRQFSNSRSEMNVSTLELGDSALYLCASSLGSSGTEAFFGQGTRLTVV.

This clonotype was observed a few times. The V gene is TRBV20-1, the J gene TRBJ1-2; a weak D match, TRBD1 (5 bases). With 6 bases removed from V and 4 bases from J, the gap between germline ends came to 12 bases. The CDR3 sequence is 12 residues long. CDR1 is DFQATT and CDR2 is SNEGSKA in the germline V gene (reference sequence). In DNA form, the CDR3 reads TGCAGTGCCCCTGGGGGGAGCTATGGCTACACCTTC. This sequence encodes CSAPGGSYGYTF.

The V gene is TRBV29-1, the J gene TRBJ2-7, with D tentatively TRBD1 (6 bases). Germline V lookup: CDR1 SQVTM, CDR2 ANQGSEA. This CDR3 has 12 amino acids. V was trimmed by 7 bases and J by 7 bases, leaving 17 bases between them. The CDR3 coding sequence is TGCAGCGGTAGACAGGCCTCGGGGGAGCAGTACTTC. This codes for CSGRQASGEQYF.

Concerning this clonotype: With a much larger clone just one base away, this may be a read error. The CDR3 loop reads CSTSPRRGEQYF. CDR3 coding DNA: TGCAGTACTAGCCCCCGCCGGGGCGAGCAGTACTTC. The chain is built from TRBV20-1 and TRBJ2-5; a weak D match, TRBD2 (6 bases). The DNA matches TRBJ2-7 better at its end, which makes the J call doubtful. CDR3 length equals 12 residues. In germline, CDR1 is DFQATT, CDR2 SNEGSKA (reference sequence).

The CDR3 region is CASSLGDRGTGELFF. For the CDR3, the DNA is TGTGCCAGCAGCTTAGGGGACAGGGGAACCGGGGAGCTGTTTTTT. V gene TRBV11-2 combines with J gene TRBJ2-2; TRBD1 matches 10 bases. The germline V gene encodes CDR1 SGHAT and CDR2 FQNNGV. The length of the CDR3 is 15 residues. Trimming cost V 1 base and J 5 bases; bases outside gene matches: 1.

The chain employs TRBV29-1 and TRBJ2-7, with 7 bases that match TRBD1. Germline assignment: CDR1 SQVTM and CDR2 ANQGSEA. The CDR3 consists of 15 residues. V lost 6 bases to trimming and J lost 0 bases; unmatched junction nucleotides: 11. The CDR3: CSVAPRDSDSYEQYF. The CDR3 DNA is TGCAGCGTCGCTCCCCGGGACAGCGACTCCTACGAGCAGTACTTC.

The V call is TRBV29-1, the J call TRBJ2-7; 8 nucleotides line up with TRBD2. This CDR3 is 15 amino acids long. CDR1 and CDR2 (germline): SQVTM, ANQGSEA. J gave up 2 bases and V 2 bases, and 8 bases lay outside the gene matches. The CDR3 sequence: CSVESQRGITYEQYF. The CDR3 DNA follows: TGCAGCGTTGAATCACAGCGGGGGATTACCTACGAGCAGTACTTC.

This clonotype was observed a handful of times. The V gene is TRBV7-3, the J gene TRBJ1-2, with TRBD1 as a possible D gene (5 bases). Trimming left V 4 bases short and J 2 bases short, with 11 bases between. The CDR3 is made up of 14 amino acids. The germline V gene encodes CDR1 SGHTA and CDR2 FQGTGA. The CDR3, as DNA: TGTGCCAGCAGCTGGGGCCCAGGGAACTATGGCTACACCTTC. It specifies CASSWGPGNYGYTF. Full variable domain (outside the CDR3, taken from reference TRBV7-3 and TRBJ1-2): GAGVSQTPSNKVTEKGKYVELRCDPISGHTALYWYRQSLGQGPEFLIYFQGTGAADDSGLPNDRFFAVRPEGSVSTLKIQRTERGDSAVYLCASSWGPGNYGYTFGSGTRLTVV.

The rearrangement links TRBV20-1 to TRBJ2-3; TRBD2 is a possible D gene (6 bases). The germline gives CDR1 DFQATT, CDR2 SNEGSKA (reference sequence). The ends were cut back, 3 bases at V and 2 bases at J, with 21 bases in the middle. CDR3 length equals 17 residues. CDR3 amino acids: CSARLGRDRISTDTQYF. For the CDR3, the DNA is TGCAGTGCTAGGCTGGGGCGGGACCGAATTTCCACAGATACGCAGTATTTT.

The V and J genes are TRBV5-6 and TRBJ2-3; D is perhaps TRBD2 (5 bases). Germline CDR1 and CDR2: SGHDT and YYEEEE. Trimming removed 0 bases from V and 3 bases from J, with 11 bases in between. This CDR3 contains 15 residues. The DNA of the CDR3 is TGTGCCAGCAGCTTGGTTGGGGAGACTACAGATACGCAGTATTTT. Translated, it gives CASSLVGETTDTQYF. Full variable domain (outside the CDR3, taken from reference TRBV5-6 and TRBJ2-3): DAGVTQSPTHLIKTRGQQVTLRCSPKSGHDTVSWYQQALGQGPQFIFQYYEEEERQRGNFPDRFSGHQFPNYSSELNVNALLLGDSALYLCASSLVGETTDTQYFGPGTRLTVL.